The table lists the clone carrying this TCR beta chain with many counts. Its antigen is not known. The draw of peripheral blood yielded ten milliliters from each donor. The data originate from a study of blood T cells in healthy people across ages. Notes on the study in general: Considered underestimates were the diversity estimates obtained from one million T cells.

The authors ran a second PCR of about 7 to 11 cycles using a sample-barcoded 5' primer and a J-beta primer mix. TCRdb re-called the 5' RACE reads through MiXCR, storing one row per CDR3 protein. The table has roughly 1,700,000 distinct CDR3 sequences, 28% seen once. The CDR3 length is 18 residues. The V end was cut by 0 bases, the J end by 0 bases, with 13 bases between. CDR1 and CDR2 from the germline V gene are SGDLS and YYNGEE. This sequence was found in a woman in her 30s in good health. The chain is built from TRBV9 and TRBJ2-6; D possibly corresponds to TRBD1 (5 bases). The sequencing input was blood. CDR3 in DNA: TGTGCCAGCAGCGTAGTTGGCAGGGCTAGCTCTGGGGCCAACGTCCTGACTTTC. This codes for CASSVVGRASSGANVLTF.